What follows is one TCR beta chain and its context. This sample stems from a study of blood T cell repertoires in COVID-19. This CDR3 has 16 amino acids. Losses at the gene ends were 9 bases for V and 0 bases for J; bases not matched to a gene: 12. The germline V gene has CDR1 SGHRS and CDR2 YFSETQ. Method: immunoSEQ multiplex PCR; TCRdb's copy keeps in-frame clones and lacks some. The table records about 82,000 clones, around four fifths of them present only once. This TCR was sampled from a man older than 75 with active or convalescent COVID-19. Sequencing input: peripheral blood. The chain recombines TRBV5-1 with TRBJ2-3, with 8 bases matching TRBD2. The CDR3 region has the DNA TGCGCCACCAAAACGGGGGGGCTATTGAGCACAGATACGCAGTATTTT. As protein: CATKTGGLLSTDTQYF.